A single sample is the source of the 27 T cell receptor beta chains below, sequenced in a study of blood T cell repertoires in COVID-19. Repertoires were generated with immunoSEQ multiplex PCR, while TCRdb's copy carries only in-frame clones and drops some. The sample includes 150,000 to 200,000 clones, less than 90% of them seen just once. The sequencing input was peripheral blood. Receptors were obtained from a woman between 65 and 79 years old with acute or convalescent COVID-19.

The chain has TRBV4-1 and TRBJ1-5, with a weak D call TRBD1 (6 bases). There are 14 residues in the CDR3. Between the trimmed V and J ends, which lost 3 bases and 3 bases, there was a span of 9 bases. In germline, CDR1 is MGHRA, CDR2 YSYEKL. Here the CDR3 reads CASSHTGNNQPQHF. In nucleotides, the CDR3 is TGCGCCAGCAGCCATACAGGGAACAATCAGCCCCAGCATTTT.

The chain uses TRBV25-1 and TRBJ2-1; 8 nucleotides agree with TRBD2. V dropped 3 bases and J dropped 7; count of bases not matched to a gene: 8. The CDR3 spans 15 residues. The germline gives CDR1 MGHDK, CDR2 SYGVNS. The CDR3 region has the DNA TGTGCCAGCAGTGACCCCGGGAGGGCCGGGAATGAGCAGTTCTTC. This translates into CASSDPGRAGNEQFF.

The V call is TRBV5-8, the J call TRBJ2-7, with D maybe TRBD1 (5 bases). The CDR3 is 15 residues long. The germline V gene encodes CDR1 SGHTS and CDR2 YDEGEE. Trimming left V 0 bases short and J 2 bases short, with 12 bases between. The CDR3 DNA sequence: TGTGCCAGCAGCTTGGCCCCCGACAGAACCTACGAGCAGTACTTC. This gives the protein CASSLAPDRTYEQYF.

The chain couples TRBV11-2 to TRBJ2-2, with D possibly TRBD2 on 5 matching bases. Trimming took off 0 bases at V and 13 bases at J, with 15 bases between the two ends. The CDR3 has 14 amino acids. Looked up from germline, CDR1 is SGHAT and CDR2 is FQNNGV. The CDR3 reads CASSLDPSPGALFF. CDR3 bases: TGTGCCAGCAGCTTAGACCCTAGCCCGGGTGCGCTGTTTTTT.

The chain carries TRBV2 and TRBJ2-7; D might be TRBD2 (6 bases). The CDR3 extends over 15 amino acids. In germline, CDR1 is SNHLY, CDR2 FYNNEI. Trimming took off 6 bases at V and 2 bases at J, with 17 bases between the two ends. CDR3 sequence (DNA): TGTGCCAGCAGGGAGGGACCGATGAATACCTACGAGCAGTACTTC. Its protein is CASREGPMNTYEQYF. The full variable domain, with the rest looked up from reference TRBV2 and TRBJ2-7, is EPEVTQTPSHQVTQMGQEVILRCVPISNHLYFYWYRQILGQKVEFLVSFYNNEISEKSEIFDDQFSVERPDGSNFTLKIRSTKLEDSAMYFCASREGPMNTYEQYFGPGTRLTVT.

The rearrangement uses TRBV6-5 and TRBJ1-2; 8 positions match TRBD1. The germline V gene encodes CDR1 MNHEY and CDR2 SVGAGI. This CDR3 spans 14 amino acids. After removal of 6 bases from V and 1 base from J, the junction contained 4 bases not matched to a gene. CDR3 protein: CASSQGQVNYGYTF. The CDR3 nucleotides read TGTGCCAGCAGCCAGGGACAGGTTAACTATGGCTACACCTTC.

The rearrangement links TRBV6-5 to TRBJ1-6; tentative D call: TRBD1 (6 bases). The CDR3 has 15 amino acids. CDR1 and CDR2 (germline): MNHEY, SVGAGI. V lost 5 bases to trimming and J lost 8 bases, with 16 bases between them. Here the CDR3 DNA reads TGTGCCAGCAGTACCAACAGGGCTGGGGATTCACCCCTCCACTTT. Its translation: CASSTNRAGDSPLHF.

V gene TRBV7-9 combines with J gene TRBJ2-7; 10 nucleotides line up with TRBD1. Germline V CDR1 and CDR2: SEHNR, FQNEAQ (reference sequence). This CDR3 comprises 15 residues. The J segment lost 6 bases and the V segment lost 5 bases, leaving 10 bases of the junction unmatched. Written as DNA, the CDR3 is TGTGCCAGCAGCCCACCATCCGGGACAGGGGCCGAGCAGTACTTC. Translated: CASSPPSGTGAEQYF.

This clone came up once. The chain combines TRBV5-1 with TRBJ2-6; D not certain. Germline-derived CDR1 and CDR2 are SGHRS and YFSETQ. The length of the CDR3 is 16 residues. V was shortened by 0 bases and J by 1 base, with 8 bases between the two germline ends. The CDR3 DNA reads as TGCGCCAGCAGCTTGGGAGGAAATTCTGGGGCCAACGTCCTGACTTTC. Translation: CASSLGGNSGANVLTF.

This clone was seen only a few times. V gene TRBV6-1 combines with J gene TRBJ1-2; tentative D call: TRBD1 (6 bases). CDR1 MNHNS and CDR2 SASEGT come from the germline V gene. The CDR3 consists of 13 residues. The V end lost 2 bases, the J end lost 4 bases, and 8 bases lay between the germline ends. CDR3 region: CASSENRAYGYTF. CDR3 coding DNA: TGTGCCAGCAGTGAAAACAGGGCCTATGGCTACACCTTC.

V gene TRBV6-2 or TRBV6-3 combines with J gene TRBJ1-4; D not resolved. This CDR3 is 16 amino acids long. Germline V lookup: CDR1 MNHEY, CDR2 SVGEGT. Between the trimmed V and J ends, which lost 3 bases and 8 bases, there was a span of 19 bases. This CDR3 is CASSYQDRFRKEKLFF. In DNA, the CDR3 is TGTGCCAGCAGTTATCAGGATCGCTTTCGCAAGGAAAAACTGTTTTTT.

The chain couples TRBV6-5 to TRBJ1-2; a possible D gene is TRBD1 (5 bases). The CDR3 is made up of 13 amino acids. CDR1 is MNHEY, CDR2 SVGAGI, per germline. V shed 4 bases and J shed 4 bases, with 10 bases lying between them. CDR3 amino acids: CASSSRGTYGYTF. The CDR3 DNA sequence: TGTGCCAGCAGTTCAAGGGGTACCTATGGCTACACCTTC.

This chain joins TRBV9 and TRBJ1-2; D is unresolved. Germline assignment: CDR1 SGDLS and CDR2 YYNGEE. This CDR3 comprises 14 residues. With 3 bases removed from V and 5 bases from J, the gap between germline ends came to 14 bases. Here the CDR3 reads CASSAEAGSYGYTF. CDR3 sequence (DNA): TGTGCCAGCAGCGCCGAAGCGGGTTCATATGGCTACACCTTC.

V usage is TRBV18 and J usage is TRBJ1-1; no firm D call. The V and J ends lost 0 bases and 3 bases respectively, with 14 bases between them. Germline lookup yields CDR1 KGHSH and CDR2 LQKENI. The CDR3 length is 16 residues. Here the CDR3 reads CASSPPTFSGDTEAFF. In DNA form, the CDR3 reads TGTGCCAGCTCACCACCGACTTTTTCGGGTGACACTGAAGCTTTCTTT.

This sequence joins TRBV5-1 and TRBJ1-1; no definite D call. Germline assignment: CDR1 SGHRS and CDR2 YFSETQ. The germline V and J ends were trimmed by 0 bases and 6 bases, with 9 bases remaining between them. CDR3 size: 13 residues. In DNA form, the CDR3 reads TGCGCCAGCAGCTTGGCGGAGTTACCTGAAGCTTTCTTT. Amino acid sequence: CASSLAELPEAFF. Full variable domain (outside the CDR3, taken from reference TRBV5-1 and TRBJ1-1): KAGVTQTPRYLIKTRGQQVTLSCSPISGHRSVSWYQQTPGQGLQFLFEYFSETQRNKGNFPGRFSGRQFSNSRSEMNVSTLELGDSALYLCASSLAELPEAFFGQGTRLTVV.

The chain is built from TRBV7-9 and TRBJ2-5, with D possibly matching TRBD2 (5 bases). Germline values: CDR1 SEHNR, CDR2 FQNEAQ (reference sequence). This CDR3 comprises 11 residues. Trimming shortened V by 5 bases and J by 5 bases, and 6 bases separated the two germline ends. CDR3 amino acids: CASSRGETQYF. CDR3 nucleotide sequence: TGTGCCAGCAGCCGCGGGGAGACCCAGTACTTC.

The CDR3 nucleotides are TGTGCCAGCAGCTCTAGCGGGTACTACAATGAGCAGTTCTTC. Its protein product is CASSSSGYYNEQFF. The rearrangement links TRBV11-2 to TRBJ2-1; 8 bases agree with TRBD2. The CDR3 is 14 amino acids. Germline V gene sequence: CDR1 SGHAT, CDR2 FQNNGV. V lost 4 bases, J lost 3 bases, and 2 bases stayed unmatched. Filled out from reference TRBV11-2 and TRBJ2-1, the complete variable domain reads EAGVAQSPRYKIIEKRQSVAFWCNPISGHATLYWYQQILGQGPKLLIQFQNNGVVDDSQLPKDRFSAERLKGVDSTLKIQPAKLEDSAVYLCASSSSGYYNEQFFGPGTRLTVL.

This chain uses TRBV24-1 with TRBJ1-5; D not resolved. V was clipped by 3 bases and J by 9 bases, with 14 bases between them. Germline values: CDR1 KGHDR, CDR2 SFDVKD. The CDR3 spans 14 residues. The CDR3 here is CATSDDTRAWPQHF. The CDR3 DNA reads TGTGCCACCAGTGATGATACACGTGCATGGCCCCAGCATTTT.

In its sample, this clone was seen a few times. This rearrangement joins TRBV29-1 to TRBJ1-2, with D perhaps matching TRBD1 (6 bases). Germline V gives CDR1 SQVTM, CDR2 ANQGSEA. This CDR3 is built from 14 residues. Between the trimmed V and J ends, which lost 3 bases and 7 bases, there was a span of 18 bases. In DNA, the CDR3 is TGCAGCGTTGACGTTGGGGGGGGCCTGAGTGGCTACACCTTC. Translated, it gives CSVDVGGGLSGYTF.

This sequence joins TRBV28 and TRBJ1-2, with D perhaps TRBD1 (6 bases). Looked up from germline, CDR1 is MDHEN and CDR2 is SYDVKM. The ends were cut back, 2 bases at V and 4 bases at J, with 8 bases in the middle. The CDR3 contains 13 residues. In DNA form, the CDR3 reads TGTGCCAGCAGTTTAATACAGGGCTATGGCTACACCTTC. Translated: CASSLIQGYGYTF.

This chain links TRBV28 with TRBJ2-4; 8 bases line up with TRBD2. This CDR3 region has 12 residues. The germline gives CDR1 MDHEN, CDR2 SYDVKM. V shed 6 bases, J shed 8 bases, and the junction held 3 bases outside the gene matches. Here the CDR3 reads CASSGRVDIQYF. Here the CDR3 DNA reads TGTGCCAGCAGCGGGAGGGTGGACATTCAGTACTTC.

The rearrangement joins TRBV27 to TRBJ1-6, with 8 bases aligning to TRBD1. From germline, CDR1 is MNHEY and CDR2 SMNVEV (reference sequence). This CDR3 is 13 amino acids long. J lost 12 bases, V lost 6 bases, and 7 bases had no gene match. The CDR3, as DNA: TGTGCCAGCAGCCTAAGGACAGGGCTACCCCTCCACTTT. Its translation is CASSLRTGLPLHF.

V usage is TRBV24-1 and J usage is TRBJ2-1, with a tentative D call TRBD1 (5 bases). V dropped 5 bases and J dropped 4 bases, with 14 bases sitting between them. Germline loops: CDR1 KGHDR, CDR2 SFDVKD. The CDR3 runs to 15 residues. This chain's CDR3 is CATSGGLGPYNEQFF. As DNA, the CDR3 is TGTGCCACCAGTGGGGGATTGGGGCCATACAATGAGCAGTTCTTC.

The rearrangement links TRBV9 to TRBJ2-1; D is unresolved. From germline, CDR1 is SGDLS and CDR2 YYNGEE. V dropped 1 base and J dropped 0 bases, with 11 bases sitting between them. The CDR3 is made up of 16 amino acids. The CDR3 region is CASSVTPRSSYNEQFF. CDR3 DNA: TGTGCCAGCAGCGTAACGCCGAGGAGCTCCTACAATGAGCAGTTCTTC.

The chain recombines TRBV6-5 with TRBJ1-1, with D unresolved. The CDR3 spans 12 residues. CDR1 MNHEY and CDR2 SVGAGI come from the germline V gene. The ends were cut back, 2 bases at V and 11 bases at J, with 12 bases in the middle. DNA of the CDR3: TGTGCCAGCAGTTACAAGGGCGGGGTCGCTTTCTTT. Residues: CASSYKGGVAFF.

J is TRBJ2-1 and V is TRBV5-1; the D gene is possibly TRBD1 (5 bases). V was trimmed by 0 bases and J by 4 bases, leaving 14 bases between them. The CDR3 loop spans 16 amino acids. Germline V gene sequence: CDR1 SGHRS, CDR2 YFSETQ. The CDR3 spells CASSLVQGSSYNEQFF. CDR3 nucleotides: TGCGCCAGCAGCTTGGTTCAGGGAAGCTCGTACAATGAGCAGTTCTTC.

The CDR3 bases are TGTGCCAGCAGCCCCAACCCGGGGTACGAGCAGTACTTC. The encoded protein is CASSPNPGYEQYF. V is TRBV28 and J is TRBJ2-7; a weak D match, TRBD2 (5 bases). Trimming removed 6 bases from V and 4 bases from J, with 13 bases in between. Germline V lookup: CDR1 MDHEN, CDR2 SYDVKM. There are 13 residues in the CDR3.